Below, 20 T cell receptor beta chains from the same sample are listed, as sequenced in a study of cytomegalovirus exposure and HLA in healthy donors. PCR involved 60 Vbeta and 13 Jbeta primers. TCRdb keeps only in-frame clones here, not all; method: immunoSEQ multiplex PCR. Found here are some 130,000 clones, 65% to 80% of them singletons; the top ten hold around 3.1%. The sample consisted of PBMCs. The origin of the receptors is a man between 35 and 55 years old in good health and CMV-seronegative.

The chain has TRBV18 and TRBJ2-7; possibly TRBD2 for D (5 bases). Between the trimmed V and J ends, which lost 8 bases and 6 bases, there was a span of 20 bases. The CDR3 has 14 amino acids. The germline V gene encodes CDR1 KGHSH and CDR2 LQKENI. The CDR3 region is CASHMGDHYGEQYF. The CDR3, as DNA: TGTGCCAGCCACATGGGAGATCACTATGGCGAGCAGTACTTC.

The chain recombines TRBV5-8 with TRBJ2-1, with 11 nucleotides matching TRBD2. V lost 5 bases, J lost 4 bases, and 8 bases stayed unmatched. This CDR3 spans 16 amino acids. Germline CDR1 SGHTS, CDR2 YDEGEE. CDR3 amino acids: CASSSHSGGVYNEQFF. CDR3 coding DNA: TGTGCCAGCAGTTCACATAGCGGGGGGGTATACAATGAGCAGTTCTTC.

V and J are TRBV27 and TRBJ2-1, with 7 bases that match TRBD1. Trimming cost V 7 bases and J 4 bases; bases outside gene matches: 7. The CDR3 covers 14 residues. Germline V gene data show CDR1 as MNHEY and CDR2 as SMNVEV (reference sequence). The CDR3 spells CASISQGPYNEQFF. The DNA of the CDR3 is TGTGCCAGCATATCACAGGGGCCGTACAATGAGCAGTTCTTC.

This clone was seen just once. The CDR3 sequence: CASSLGFLGGSNSPLHF. The CDR3 DNA is TGTGCCAGCAGCTTGGGGTTCCTAGGCGGGAGTAATTCACCCCTCCACTTT. V usage is TRBV5-4 and J usage is TRBJ1-6, with unresolved D. Between the trimmed V and J ends, which lost 0 bases and 6 bases, there was a span of 16 bases. The germline CDR1 and CDR2 sequences are SGHNT and YYREEE (reference sequence). The CDR3 extends over 17 amino acids.

The chain has TRBV13 and TRBJ2-3, with D unresolved. Per the germline V gene, CDR1 is PRHDT and CDR2 is FYEKMQ (reference sequence). Trimming took 4 bases from V and 2 from J, leaving 4 bases between them. CDR3 length equals 12 residues. In DNA, the CDR3 is TGTGCCAGCAGCTCCTCCACAGATACGCAGTATTTT. Its translation is CASSSSTDTQYF.

The rearrangement joins TRBV4-1 to TRBJ1-5, with D uncertain. Trimming cost V 1 base and J 9 bases, with 13 bases left between them. Germline V CDR1 and CDR2: MGHRA, YSYEKL. The CDR3 totals 14 residues. CDR3 amino acids: CASSQVSEGWPQHF. The CDR3 DNA reads as TGCGCCAGCAGCCAAGTCTCCGAGGGTTGGCCCCAGCATTTT.

The CDR3 loop is CASSLGAQETQYF. The CDR3 DNA reads as TGTGCCAGCAGCCTAGGAGCGCAAGAGACCCAGTACTTC. The rearrangement joins TRBV7-9 to TRBJ2-5, with D uncertain. Trimming stripped 5 bases from V and 2 bases from J, with 9 bases between. The germline V gene encodes CDR1 SEHNR and CDR2 FQNEAQ (reference sequence). This CDR3 is 13 amino acids long.

This sequence joins TRBV4-1 and TRBJ1-3, with D perhaps TRBD1 (6 bases). This CDR3 contains 16 residues. V was shortened by 0 bases and J by 8 bases, with 17 bases between the two germline ends. From germline, CDR1 is MGHRA and CDR2 YSYEKL. CDR3 DNA sequence: TGCGCCAGCAGCCAAGATAACAGGGACAATTATGACACCATATATTTT. Translated, it gives CASSQDNRDNYDTIYF.

The chain recombines TRBV4-3 with TRBJ1-1; tentatively, D is TRBD1 (6 bases). Trimming removed 6 bases from V and 6 bases from J, with 14 bases in between. CDR1 LGHNA and CDR2 YSLEER come from the germline V gene. CDR3 length equals 13 residues. In nucleotides, the CDR3 is TGCGCCAGCAGAGTACAGGGTGTGGCTGAAGCTTTCTTT. Amino acid sequence: CASRVQGVAEAFF.

The rearrangement links TRBV5-1 to TRBJ2-5, with 9 bases that match TRBD2. The V segment lost 2 bases and the J segment 5 bases; nucleotides outside the gene matches: 7. CDR3 size: 15 residues. Per germline, CDR1 SGHRS and CDR2 YFSETQ. CDR3 sequence reads: CASSFGLAGWETQYF. The CDR3 DNA sequence: TGCGCCAGCAGCTTCGGGCTAGCGGGGTGGGAGACCCAGTACTTC.

This rearrangement joins TRBV7-3 to TRBJ2-5; D is ambiguous. The V end lost 2 bases, the J end lost 2 bases, and 6 bases lay between the germline ends. This CDR3 contains 13 residues. The V gene's germline CDR1 is SGHTA and CDR2 FQGTGA. The CDR3, as DNA: TGTGCCAGCAGCTTAGGCTTTCAAGAGACCCAGTACTTC. Its translation: CASSLGFQETQYF.

The chain carries TRBV10-3 and TRBJ2-1; D may be TRBD2 (6 bases). V was pared by 6 bases and J by 8 bases, with 11 bases between. CDR1 is ENHRY, CDR2 SYGVKD, per germline. There are 12 residues in the CDR3. CDR3 sequence (DNA): TGTGCCATCAGCTCCTGGGGGGATGAGCAGTTCTTC. Translation gives CAISSWGDEQFF.

This clone was counted between two and nine times. The chain has TRBV30 and TRBJ2-7, with D hard to call. The CDR3 is 10 residues long. Per germline, CDR1 GTSNPN and CDR2 SVGIG (reference sequence). V was shortened by 0 bases and J by 7 bases, with 4 bases between the two germline ends. The CDR3, as DNA: TGTGCCTGGAGTGTACGGGAGCAGTACTTC. Translated: CAWSVREQYF.

This chain uses TRBV6-1 with TRBJ1-5; the D gene is possibly TRBD1 (6 bases). CDR1 and CDR2 from the germline V gene are MNHNS and SASEGT. V was trimmed by 4 bases and J by 0 bases, leaving 13 bases between them. The CDR3 loop spans 16 amino acids. The CDR3 DNA reads as TGTGCCAGCAGTGTGGGACACCAATATAGCAATCAGCCCCAGCATTTT. Amino acid sequence: CASSVGHQYSNQPQHF.

CDR3 amino acids: CASSFSGDPYGYTF. In nucleotides, the CDR3 is TGTGCCAGCAGCTTTTCGGGGGACCCCTATGGCTACACCTTC. This rearrangement joins TRBV11-2 to TRBJ1-2; D is perhaps TRBD1 (5 bases). The length of the CDR3 is 14 residues. V was cut by 3 bases and J by 4 bases, with 12 bases left in between. Germline CDR1 and CDR2: SGHAT and FQNNGV.

This chain links TRBV6-5 with TRBJ1-2, with D uncertain. CDR3 size: 15 residues. Germline V gives CDR1 MNHEY, CDR2 SVGAGI. V was trimmed by 0 bases and J by 4 bases, leaving 12 bases between them. The DNA of the CDR3 is TGTGCCAGCAGTTACTCGATTCTGGAGGCCTATGGCTACACCTTC. The encoded protein is CASSYSILEAYGYTF.

The chain recombines TRBV5-1 with TRBJ1-4; 8 bases agree with TRBD1. Germline CDR1 SGHRS, CDR2 YFSETQ. CDR3 length equals 15 residues. V was pared by 5 bases and J by 3 bases, with 6 bases of the junction left unmatched. The CDR3 here is CASRIGQGPNEKLFF. The CDR3 DNA is TGCGCCAGCAGGATCGGACAGGGCCCTAATGAAAAACTGTTTTTT.

On this clone itself: Mismatch with germline at one junction end may stem from a read error. The gene calls are TRBV7-9 and TRBJ2-1; tentatively, D is TRBD2 (6 bases). The CDR3 contains 12 residues. Germline lookup yields CDR1 SEHNR and CDR2 FQNEAQ (reference sequence). The CDR3: CASSLSTGGGIF. The CDR3 bases are TGTGCCAGCAGCTTATCAACGGGTGGAGGGATCTTC.

V usage is TRBV5-6 and J usage is TRBJ2-3; D might be TRBD1 (6 bases). The CDR3 length is 16 residues. Trimming took 3 bases from V and 0 from J, leaving 14 bases between them. Germline V gene sequence: CDR1 SGHDT, CDR2 YYEEEE. Here the CDR3 DNA reads TGTGCCAGCAGCTCAAACAGGGTCGCCAGCACAGATACGCAGTATTTT. Its translation is CASSSNRVASTDTQYF.

This chain connects TRBV7-2 to TRBJ2-7; no clear D gene. V lost 0 bases and J lost 7, with 10 bases in between. Germline values: CDR1 SGHTA, CDR2 FQGNSA. The CDR3 length is 13 residues. The CDR3 DNA reads TGTGCCAGCAGCTTAGCGGATTCGACAGAGCAGTACTTC. Its protein is CASSLADSTEQYF.